The table lists the clone carrying this T cell receptor beta chain with a few counts. The sample is drawn from a study of blood T cell repertoires in COVID-19. Study-wide context: Whether acute or convalescent, the COVID-19 samples came from the United States, Italy and Spain. Sources were T cells, B-cell-depleted T cells, or PBMCs; the material itself was cDNA or gDNA.

The CDR3 runs 15 residues. Deletions cut 2 bases from V and 6 bases from J, with 14 bases between. Germline V gene sequence: CDR1 SGHDT, CDR2 YYEEEE. Original handling: Scientists estimated how many nucleated cells there were by amplifying reference gene primers. TCRdb's copy holds only in-frame clones and misses some; the assay was immunoSEQ multiplex PCR. The D gene and trimming were derived from the DNA, and the V and J assignments and clone size from that table. The sample shows roughly 260,000 clones, around 82% of them seen only once. Sequences were obtained from peripheral blood. The genes are TRBV5-6 and TRBJ1-4; a possible D gene is TRBD1 (6 bases). The TCR was taken from a woman in her 70s with acute or convalescent COVID-19. The CDR3 DNA follows: TGTGCCAGCAGCTTTAGTCCAGGGGATTATGAAAAACTGTTTTTT. Translated, it gives CASSFSPGDYEKLFF.